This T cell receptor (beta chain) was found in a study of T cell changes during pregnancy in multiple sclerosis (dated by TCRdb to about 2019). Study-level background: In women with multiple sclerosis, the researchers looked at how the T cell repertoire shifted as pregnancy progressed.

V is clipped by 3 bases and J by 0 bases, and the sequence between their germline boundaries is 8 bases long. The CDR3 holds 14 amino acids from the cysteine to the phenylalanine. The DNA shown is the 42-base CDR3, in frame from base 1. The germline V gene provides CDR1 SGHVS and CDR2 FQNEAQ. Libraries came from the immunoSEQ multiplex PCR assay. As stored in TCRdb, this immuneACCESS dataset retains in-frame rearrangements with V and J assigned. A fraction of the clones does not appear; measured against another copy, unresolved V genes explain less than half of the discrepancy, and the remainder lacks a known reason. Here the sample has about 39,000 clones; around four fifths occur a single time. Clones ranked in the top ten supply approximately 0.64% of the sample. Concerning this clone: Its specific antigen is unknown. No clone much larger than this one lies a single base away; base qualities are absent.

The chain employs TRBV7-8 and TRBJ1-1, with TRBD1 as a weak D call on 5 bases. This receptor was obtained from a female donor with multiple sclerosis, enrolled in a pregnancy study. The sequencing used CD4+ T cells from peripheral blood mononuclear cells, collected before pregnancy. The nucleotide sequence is TGTGCCAGCAGCTTGACAGCCATGAACACTGAAGCTTTCTTT. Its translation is CASSLTAMNTEAFF.